This T cell receptor (beta chain) was recorded in a study of response to subunit inactivated influenza vaccine. About this clonotype: Its target is not known.

In TCRdb, the RT-PCR reads were re-called with MiXCR into one record per CDR3 protein. The sample yields 450,000 to 550,000 distinct CDR3 sequences, about 25% seen once. Germline CDR1 and CDR2: MRHNA and SNTAGT. The V gene end was trimmed by 2 bases and the J gene end by 2 bases; junction bases not matched to a gene: 5. This CDR3 spans 15 amino acids. Study-wide results and limits: The authors suggested that every seasonal influenza vaccination recruits few new T cells.

The chain recombines TRBV6-4 with TRBJ2-7, with 8 positions matching TRBD2. The receptor was isolated from a man aged 50 or older who received an inactivated influenza vaccine. The material sequenced was CD4+ T cells sorted from PBMCs, taken 5 days after vaccination. CDR3 loop: CASSDRGGTPYEQYF. The CDR3 bases are TGTGCCAGCAGTGACCGGGGGGGTACCCCCTACGAGCAGTACTTC.